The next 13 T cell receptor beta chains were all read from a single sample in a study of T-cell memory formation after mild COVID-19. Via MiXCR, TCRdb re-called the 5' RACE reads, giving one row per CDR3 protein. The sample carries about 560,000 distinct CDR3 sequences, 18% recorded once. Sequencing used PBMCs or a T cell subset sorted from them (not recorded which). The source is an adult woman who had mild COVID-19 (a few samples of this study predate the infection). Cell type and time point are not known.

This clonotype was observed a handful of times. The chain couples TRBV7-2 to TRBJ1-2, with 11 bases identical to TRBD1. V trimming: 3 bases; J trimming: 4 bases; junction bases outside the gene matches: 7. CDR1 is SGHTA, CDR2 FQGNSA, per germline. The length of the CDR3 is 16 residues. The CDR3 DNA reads TGTGCCAGCAGCTTTTGGACAGGGGGCGCGGGCTATGGCTACACCTTC. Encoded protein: CASSFWTGGAGYGYTF. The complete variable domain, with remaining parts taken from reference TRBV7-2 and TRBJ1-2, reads GAGVSQSPSNKVTEKGKDVELRCDPISGHTALYWYRQSLGQGLEFLIYFQGNSAPDKSGLPSDRFSAERTGGSVSTLTIQRTQQEDSAVYLCASSFWTGGAGYGYTFGSGTRLTVV.

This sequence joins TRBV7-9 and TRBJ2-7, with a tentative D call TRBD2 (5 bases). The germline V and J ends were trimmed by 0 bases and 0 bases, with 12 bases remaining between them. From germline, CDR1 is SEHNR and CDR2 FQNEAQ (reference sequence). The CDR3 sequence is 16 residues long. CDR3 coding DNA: TGTGCCAGCAGCTTAGCGGAATCGGGGTACTCCTACGAGCAGTACTTC. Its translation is CASSLAESGYSYEQYF.

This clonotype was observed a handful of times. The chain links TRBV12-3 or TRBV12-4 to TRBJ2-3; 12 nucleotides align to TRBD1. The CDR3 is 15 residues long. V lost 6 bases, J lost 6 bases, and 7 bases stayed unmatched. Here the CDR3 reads CASSKGGTGGDTQYF. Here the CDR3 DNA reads TGTGCCAGCAGCAAGGGAGGGACAGGGGGCGATACGCAGTATTTT.

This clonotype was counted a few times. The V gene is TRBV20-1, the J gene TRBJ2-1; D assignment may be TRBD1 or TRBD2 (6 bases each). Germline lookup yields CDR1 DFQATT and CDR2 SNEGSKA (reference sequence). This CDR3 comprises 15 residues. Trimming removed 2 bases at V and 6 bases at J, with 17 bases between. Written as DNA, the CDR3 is TGCAGTGCTAGATGGGGGGCTCAAGGAGGCAATGAGCAGTTCTTC. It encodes CSARWGAQGGNEQFF.

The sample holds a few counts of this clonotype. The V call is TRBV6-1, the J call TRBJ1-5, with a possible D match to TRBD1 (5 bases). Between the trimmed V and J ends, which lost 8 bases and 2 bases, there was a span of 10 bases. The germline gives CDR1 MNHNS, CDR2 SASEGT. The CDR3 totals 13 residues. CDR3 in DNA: TGTGCCAGCCTAGACAGTGGCAATCAGCCCCAGCATTTT. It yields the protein CASLDSGNQPQHF.

For the CDR3, the DNA is TGCAGTGCTAGAGGCAGGGGGTGGTATGGCTACACCTTC. The encoded protein is CSARGRGWYGYTF. V usage is TRBV20-1 and J usage is TRBJ1-2, with TRBD1 matching over 7 bases. The CDR3 has 13 residues. The V and J ends lost 1 base and 5 bases, in that order; junction bases with no gene match: 4. Looked up from germline, CDR1 is DFQATT and CDR2 is SNEGSKA (reference sequence).

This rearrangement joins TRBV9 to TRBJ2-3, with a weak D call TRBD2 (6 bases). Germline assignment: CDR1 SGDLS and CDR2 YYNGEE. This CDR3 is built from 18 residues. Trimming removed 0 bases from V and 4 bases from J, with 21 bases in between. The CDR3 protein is CASSVGLGLLRRPDTQYF. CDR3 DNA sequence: TGTGCCAGCAGCGTAGGACTAGGACTTCTCAGGAGGCCAGATACGCAGTATTTT.

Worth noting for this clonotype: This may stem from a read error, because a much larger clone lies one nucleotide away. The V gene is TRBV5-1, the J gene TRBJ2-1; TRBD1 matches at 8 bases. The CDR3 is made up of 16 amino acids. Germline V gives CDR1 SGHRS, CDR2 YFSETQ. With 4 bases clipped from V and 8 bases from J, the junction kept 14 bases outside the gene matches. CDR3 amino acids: CASSVDPQGAYYEQFF. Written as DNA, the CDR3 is TGCGCCAGCAGCGTAGATCCGCAGGGGGCTTACTATGAGCAGTTCTTC.

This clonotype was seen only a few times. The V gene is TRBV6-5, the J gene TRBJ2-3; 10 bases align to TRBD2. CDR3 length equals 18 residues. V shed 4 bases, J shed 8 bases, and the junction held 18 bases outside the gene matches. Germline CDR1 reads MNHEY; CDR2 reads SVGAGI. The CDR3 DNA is TGTGCCAGCAGTTTACTCGGGTTCACGCTAGCGGGGGCCGGTACGCAGTATTTT. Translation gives CASSLLGFTLAGAGTQYF.

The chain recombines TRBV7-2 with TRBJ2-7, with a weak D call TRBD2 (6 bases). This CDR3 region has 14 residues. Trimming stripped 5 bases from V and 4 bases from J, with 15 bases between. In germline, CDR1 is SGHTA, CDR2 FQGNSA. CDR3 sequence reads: CASSIEVGGYEQYF. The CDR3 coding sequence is TGTGCCAGCAGCATCGAAGTCGGGGGATACGAGCAGTACTTC.

The CDR3 coding sequence is TGCGCCAGCAGCCCTCCCGGAGTACAGTATAGCAATCAGCCCCAGCATTTT. Translation gives CASSPPGVQYSNQPQHF. The chain joins TRBV5-1 to TRBJ1-5; D unclear. The CDR3 loop spans 17 amino acids. V lost 4 bases and J lost 0, with 17 bases in between. Germline assignment: CDR1 SGHRS and CDR2 YFSETQ.

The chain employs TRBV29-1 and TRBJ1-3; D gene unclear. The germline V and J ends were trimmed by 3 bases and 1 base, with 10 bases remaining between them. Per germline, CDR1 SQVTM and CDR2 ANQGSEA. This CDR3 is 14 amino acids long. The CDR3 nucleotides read TGCAGCGTTGATCGGCTTGAATCTGGAAACACCATATATTTT. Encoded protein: CSVDRLESGNTIYF.

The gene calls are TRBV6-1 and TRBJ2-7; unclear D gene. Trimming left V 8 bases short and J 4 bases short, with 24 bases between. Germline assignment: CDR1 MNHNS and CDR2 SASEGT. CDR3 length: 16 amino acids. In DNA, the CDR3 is TGTGCCAGCCAGACCCACAAGGCGGCTCCCAGTTACGAGCAGTACTTC. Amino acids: CASQTHKAAPSYEQYF.